This T cell receptor beta chain appears in the sequencing data of a study of blood T cells in healthy people across ages. Study in general: T cells yielded about one barcoded beta molecule per two cells through template switching.

Together with a sample-barcoded 5' primer, a J-beta primer mix was included in a second PCR lasting about 6 to 12 cycles. TCRdb recomputed calls from the 5' RACE reads with MiXCR, one row per CDR3 protein. The sample has 1.4 million or so distinct CDR3 sequences, roughly two fifths seen once. The CDR3 is 14 amino acids. Trimming left V 6 bases short and J 0 bases short, with 12 bases between. Per germline, CDR1 MNHNY and CDR2 SVGAGI (reference sequence). Study conclusions and caveats: Both naive CD4+ cell counts and diversity were greater in long-lived donors than in aged donors. The fall in TCR beta diversity per million T cells was roughly linear with age.

This clonotype has just a few counts. The antigen remains undetermined. Input material: blood. The source is a young woman in good health. V usage is TRBV6-6 and J usage is TRBJ2-7; a weak D match, TRBD1 (6 bases). The DNA of the CDR3 is TGTGCCAGCAGGCGGACAGCTGACTCCTACGAGCAGTACTTC. Translated, it gives CASRRTADSYEQYF.